This TCR beta chain appears in the sequencing data of a study of OX40 agonist ivuxolimab in advanced cancers. Overall study findings and caveats: CD8+ T cells (on average) carried more expanded clones than CD4+ T cells.

With respect to this clone: Antigen: not known.

CDR1 and CDR2 from the germline V gene are WNHNN and SYGVQD (reference sequence). Trimming took 6 bases from V and 2 from J, leaving 9 bases between them. CDR3 length equals 13 residues. Profiled with immunoSEQ multiplex PCR; TCRdb holds only in-frame clones, not every one. The sample has 70,000 to 95,000 clones, about 88% seen once. The V and J genes are TRBV10-1 and TRBJ2-3; D is uncertain. The sequences come from CD4+ or CD8+ T cells sorted from blood, collected in a trial of the OX40 agonist ivuxolimab. The source of this sequence is an adult with an advanced solid tumor such as melanoma, head and neck, liver or kidney cancer. DNA for the CDR3: TGCGCCAGCAGCCCTGGGGACACAGATACGCAGTATTTT. The encoded protein is CASSPGDTDTQYF.